This T cell receptor beta chain was sequenced for a study of T cells generated in artificial thymic organoids (dated by TCRdb to about 2017). In the study overall: The study compared the TCR alpha and beta CDR3 repertoires of CD8 single positive T cells derived from in vitro artificial thymic organoids against those of naive CD8 T cells from thymus and peripheral blood. The displayed repertoire sequencing data were described as being representative of three independent experiments. Overall study outcomes, separate from this receptor: Organoid-derived CD8 single positive T cells showed physiological TCR clonotype diversity comparable to thymic and blood naive CD8 T cells.

The CDR3 has 14 amino acids, counting the end cysteine and phenylalanine. Only the CDR3 region is kept as DNA, spanning 42 bases read in frame from base 1. The germline V gene yields SGHRS for CDR1 and YFSETQ for CDR2. V lost 0 bases and J lost 1 base; the stretch between them is 7 bases long. Healthy adult donors provided non-mobilized peripheral blood. Primary CD8+ T cells were enriched by magnetic beads using the Miltenyi CD8+ T cell Isolation Kit. Blood naive CD8 T cells were FACS sorted as CD3+TCRalphabeta+CD8+CD45RO-CCR7+ before RNA extraction. For each sample, total RNA was purified from around 40,000 to 200,000 sorted cells using the RNeasy Micro kit, and RNA quality was assessed on an Agilent RNA 6000 Nano chip. A note on this clonotype: This clone's antigen is unknown. No quality values exist for individual bases; no much larger clone is one base distant.

Separate semi-nested PCR amplifications were run for the TCRalpha and TCRbeta libraries, using Advantage 2 and reverse primers located in the TRAC or TRBC constant regions. First-strand cDNA synthesis used between roughly 3.5 and 550 ng of total RNA. The TCR cDNA libraries were generated by 5'-RACE using the SMARTer PCR cDNA Synthesis kit, with a poly-dT primer driving first-strand synthesis. Sample-specific 5-nucleotide barcodes were carried by the semi-nested constant-region reverse primers, and the resulting products were cleaned using the Zymo DNA Clean and Concentrator-5 kit. Up to ten barcoded samples were pooled, ligated to Illumina adaptors and sequenced as 2 x 150 bp paired-end reads on an Illumina MiSeq. As for how the authors treated the data: After demultiplexing, reads were aligned using BLAT against a custom library built from IMGT containing every combination of human TRAV, TRAJ, TRBV, TRBD and TRBJ. The best BLAT hits were picked using pslCDnaFilter (-maxAligns=1, -ignoreIntrons), and custom Perl scripts were used to calculate clonotype frequencies. TCRdb handled the public reads itself, with Q25 trimming in fastp and clone calling in MiXCR, and kept productive beta chains. Each entry is one CDR3 protein sequence, shown with its most common DNA and genes. V and J calls and clone size were set by TCRdb, not the authors. Present in this sample are thousands of distinct CDR3 sequences, approximately 30% of which were seen just once. The ten largest clonotypes hold 2% to 3% of the sample.

The sequenced material came from naive CD8+ T cells from blood. The sample's cell subset or site, from its label and the paper: CD3+TCRalphabeta+CD8SP T cells; for blood, CD45RO-CCR7+ naive CD8+ T cells. The rearranged segments are TRBV5-1 and TRBJ1-1; the D gene is not confidently resolved. The clonotype originates from a human donor who gave cord blood stem cells for thymic organoid culture, a cardiac surgery patient who gave postnatal thymus, or a blood donor (not recorded which). The DNA sequence reads TGCGCCAGCAGCTTGGGATGGGGGAACACTGAAGCTTTCTTT. This gives the protein CASSLGWGNTEAFF. Supplemented by the reference TRBV5-1 and TRBJ1-1 proteins around the CDR3, the complete variable domain is KAGVTQTPRYLIKTRGQQVTLSCSPISGHRSVSWYQQTPGQGLQFLFEYFSETQRNKGNFPGRFSGRQFSNSRSEMNVSTLELGDSALYLCASSLGWGNTEAFFGQGTRLTVV.